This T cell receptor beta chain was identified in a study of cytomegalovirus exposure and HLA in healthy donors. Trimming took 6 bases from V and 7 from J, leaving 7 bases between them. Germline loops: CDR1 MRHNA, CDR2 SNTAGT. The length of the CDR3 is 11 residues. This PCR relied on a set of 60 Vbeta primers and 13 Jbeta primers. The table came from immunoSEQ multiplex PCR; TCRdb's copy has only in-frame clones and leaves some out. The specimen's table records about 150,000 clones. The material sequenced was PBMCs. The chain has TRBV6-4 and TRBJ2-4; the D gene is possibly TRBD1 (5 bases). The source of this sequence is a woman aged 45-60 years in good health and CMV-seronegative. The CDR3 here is CASSAGNIQYF. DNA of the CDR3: TGTGCCAGCAGCGCAGGGAACATTCAGTACTTC.